Each of the 15 T cell receptor beta chains below was sequenced from the same sample in a study of blood T cell repertoires in COVID-19. Profiling relied on immunoSEQ multiplex PCR, and the TCRdb table lists in-frame clones only, not all of them. There are about 280,000 clones in the sample; approximately 89% occur only once, and approximately 3% lies in the top ten. Sequencing was done on a sample of PBMCs or T cells enriched from blood (not recorded which). These receptors were taken from a man in his forties who had been exposed to COVID-19.

The chain recombines TRBV25-1 with TRBJ1-2, with D perhaps TRBD1 (5 bases). The length of the CDR3 is 14 residues. Germline V gene data show CDR1 as MGHDK and CDR2 as SYGVNS. V was shortened by 3 bases and J by 7 bases, with 15 bases between the two germline ends. Here the CDR3 DNA reads TGTGCCAGCAGTGATGGCCAGGGTATGCGTGGCTACACCTTC. Its protein is CASSDGQGMRGYTF.

The genes are TRBV28 and TRBJ1-2, with D unresolved. Germline V lookup: CDR1 MDHEN, CDR2 SYDVKM. The V end lost 7 bases, the J end lost 2 bases, and 8 bases lay between the germline ends. The CDR3 length is 12 residues. The CDR3 here is CASTMENYGYTF. The DNA of the CDR3 is TGTGCCAGCACGATGGAGAACTATGGCTACACCTTC.

V usage is TRBV5-1 and J usage is TRBJ2-5, with TRBD2 matching 9 bases. This CDR3 is 14 amino acids long. The germline V gene encodes CDR1 SGHRS and CDR2 YFSETQ. Trimming removed 4 bases from V and 3 bases from J; junction bases left unmatched: 4. The CDR3 region has the DNA TGCGCCAGCAGCGCTAGCGGGAATGAAGAGACCCAGTACTTC. It is translated as CASSASGNEETQYF.

The V call is TRBV2, the J call TRBJ2-1, with D maybe TRBD1 (5 bases). The length of the CDR3 is 13 residues. The germline V gene has CDR1 SNHLY and CDR2 FYNNEI. Between the trimmed V and J ends, which lost 11 bases and 3 bases, there was a span of 14 bases. The CDR3 DNA is TGTGCCGGACAACAGGCTCACTACAATGAGCAGTTCTTC. This sequence encodes CAGQQAHYNEQFF. Full variable domain (remainder filled in from reference TRBV2 and TRBJ2-1): EPEVTQTPSHQVTQMGQEVILRCVPISNHLYFYWYRQILGQKVEFLVSFYNNEISEKSEIFDDQFSVERPDGSNFTLKIRSTKLEDSAMYFCAGQQAHYNEQFFGPGTRLTVL.

This chain connects TRBV9 to TRBJ2-4; the D gene is possibly TRBD2 (5 bases). CDR1 and CDR2 from the germline V gene are SGDLS and YYNGEE. This CDR3 comprises 20 residues. The V gene lost 3 bases and the J gene lost 0 bases, with 25 bases spanning the gap. DNA of the CDR3: TGTGCCAGCAGCGCGGGGATCCTAGGGCGAAAAGAAGTAGCCAAAAACATTCAGTACTTC. Protein: CASSAGILGRKEVAKNIQYF.

The genes are TRBV13 and TRBJ2-3, with unresolved D. Germline-derived CDR1 and CDR2 are PRHDT and FYEKMQ (reference sequence). V was cut by 5 bases and J by 0 bases, with 6 bases left in between. This CDR3 region has 13 residues. The CDR3 reads CASSGPSTDTQYF. DNA of the CDR3: TGTGCCAGCAGCGGGCCTAGCACAGATACGCAGTATTTT.

Of note for this clone: Other nucleotide sequences in the sample specify the same CDR3. This chain links TRBV5-1 with TRBJ2-1; TRBD1 matches 8 bases. Germline CDR1 reads SGHRS; CDR2 reads YFSETQ. The CDR3 length is 15 residues. The junction had 5 bases not matched to a gene; V was cut back by 2 bases and J by 4 bases. CDR3 residues: CASSLGQGLYNEQFF. As DNA, the CDR3 is TGCGCCAGCAGCTTAGGACAGGGTCTTTACAATGAGCAGTTCTTC.

The rearrangement joins TRBV2 to TRBJ1-5; 10 bases match TRBD1. V was pared by 4 bases and J by 3 bases, with 9 bases of the junction left unmatched. Germline CDR1 is SNHLY and CDR2 is FYNNEI. This CDR3 spans 17 amino acids. CDR3 amino acids: CASSGRTGGYDNQPQHF. DNA of the CDR3: TGTGCCAGCAGTGGACGGACAGGGGGTTATGACAATCAGCCCCAGCATTTT.

The V call is TRBV5-1, the J call TRBJ2-7; 8 bases line up with TRBD1. The germline V gene encodes CDR1 SGHRS and CDR2 YFSETQ. The trim removed 1 base at V and 0 bases at J, leaving 3 bases unmatched. This CDR3 is 15 amino acids long. The CDR3 loop is CASSLTTGDSYEQYF. The CDR3, as DNA: TGCGCCAGCAGCTTGACGACAGGGGACTCCTACGAGCAGTACTTC. Based on the CDR3 plus reference TRBV5-1 and TRBJ2-7, the full variable domain is KAGVTQTPRYLIKTRGQQVTLSCSPISGHRSVSWYQQTPGQGLQFLFEYFSETQRNKGNFPGRFSGRQFSNSRSEMNVSTLELGDSALYLCASSLTTGDSYEQYFGPGTRLTVT.

The chain uses TRBV15 and TRBJ1-5, with 7 positions matching TRBD1. Germline loops: CDR1 LNHNV, CDR2 YYDKDF (reference sequence). This CDR3 region has 14 residues. V trimming: 8 bases; J trimming: 10 bases; junction bases outside the gene matches: 14. The CDR3 region is CATSRGDRDSPQHF. Here the CDR3 DNA reads TGTGCCACCTCCAGGGGGGACCGCGATTCACCCCAGCATTTT. Together with reference TRBV15 and TRBJ1-5, the CDR3 gives the full variable domain: DAMVIQNPRYQVTQFGKPVTLSCSQTLNHNVMYWYQQKSSQAPKLLFHYYDKDFNNEADTPDNFQSRRPNTSFCFLDIRSPGLGDTAMYLCATSRGDRDSPQHFGDGTRLSIL.

The rearrangement uses TRBV7-3 and TRBJ2-1; 8 bases line up with TRBD1. Germline CDR1 reads SGHTA; CDR2 reads FQGTGA. The CDR3 is 15 residues long. Trimming cost V 3 bases and J 5 bases; bases outside gene matches: 6. CDR3 DNA: TGTGCCAGCAGCTTCGGACAGGGAACAAACAATGAGCAGTTCTTC. It codes for CASSFGQGTNNEQFF.

J is TRBJ2-1 and V is TRBV7-9; D is uncertain. Germline V lookup: CDR1 SEHNR, CDR2 FQNEAQ (reference sequence). Between the trimmed V and J ends, which lost 4 bases and 10 bases, there was a span of 14 bases. The CDR3 runs to 13 residues. CDR3 sequence reads: CASSSLNLREQFF. CDR3 DNA: TGTGCCAGCAGCTCGTTAAACCTGCGGGAGCAGTTCTTC. Drawing the rest from reference TRBV7-9 and TRBJ2-1, the complete variable domain is DTGVSQNPRHKITKRGQNVTFRCDPISEHNRLYWYRQTLGQGPEFLTYFQNEAQLEKSRLLSDRFSAERPKGSFSTLEIQRTEQGDSAMYLCASSSLNLREQFFGPGTRLTVL.

This chain links TRBV4-1 with TRBJ2-1, with TRBD2 identical over 8 bases. Germline V gives CDR1 MGHRA, CDR2 YSYEKL. With 2 bases clipped from V and 6 bases from J, the junction kept 9 bases outside the gene matches. There are 16 residues in the CDR3. CDR3 amino acids: CASSQSRTSRPNEQFF. Here the CDR3 DNA reads TGCGCCAGCAGCCAATCAAGGACTAGCCGACCCAATGAGCAGTTCTTC.

This chain uses TRBV4-2 with TRBJ2-1; 10 nucleotides agree with TRBD2. The germline gives CDR1 LGHNA, CDR2 YNFKEQ. The CDR3 consists of 19 residues. The V and J ends lost 3 bases and 1 base, in that order; junction bases with no gene match: 12. This CDR3 reads CASSHGLAAGRLSYNEQFF. DNA of the CDR3: TGTGCCAGCAGCCACGGACTAGCGGCAGGACGACTTTCCTACAATGAGCAGTTCTTC.

The J gene is TRBJ2-7, the V gene TRBV30, with 7 bases identical to TRBD1. The germline gives CDR1 GTSNPN, CDR2 SVGIG (reference sequence). This CDR3 comprises 15 residues. V lost 3 bases and J lost 2; bases outside the gene matches: 10. CDR3 nucleotides: TGTGCCTGGAGGTTTCCCGGGACAGCTACCTACGAGCAGTACTTC. This encodes CAWRFPGTATYEQYF.